Listed below are T cell receptor beta chains from one sample, sequenced in a study of T-cell reconstitution after alpha-beta-depleted transplantation in children. Each CDR3 protein gets one entry after TCRdb re-called the PCR reads with MiXCR. The sample lists 200,000 to 300,000 distinct CDR3 sequences; 12% were seen once. This specimen was PBMCs from the stem cell graft donor, taken from the stem cell graft. These receptors all come from a human donor who donated a stem cell graft to a child with acute lymphoblastic leukemia. Each CDR3 is given with its conserved first and last residue. D genes are given only for firm matches. Clone sizes are given selectively: once, few, many, or a class where the clone is expanded.

TRBV12-3/TRBV12-4,TRBD1,many,TRBJ1-5,TGTGCCAGCAGTAAGGGACAGGACAATCAGCCCCAGCATTTT,CASSKGQDNQPQHF
TRBV15,.,many,TRBJ2-5,TGTGCCACCAGCAGGTCAGACACGGTGGGAGAGACCCAGTACTTC,CATSRSDTVGETQYF
TRBV7-2,.,many,TRBJ2-1,TGTGCCAGCAGTTTATCATCGAGCTCCTACAATGAGCAGTTCTTC,CASSLSSSSYNEQFF
TRBV5-1,.,many,TRBJ2-7,TGCGCCAGCCACCCGGGGGCAGGTGGGGGCTACGAGCAGTACTTC,CASHPGAGGGYEQYF
TRBV10-3,TRBD1,many,TRBJ2-2,TGTGCCAGCACCGGGACAGGGAACACCGGGGAGCTGTTTTTT,CASTGTGNTGELFF
TRBV5-1,.,many,TRBJ1-2,TGCGCCAGCAGCTTGTCATCCGGGGCTAGCTACACCTTC,CASSLSSGASYTF
TRBV20-1,TRBD2,many,TRBJ2-1,TGCAGTGCAAAGGGACTAGCGCGGTACAATGAGCAGTTCTTC,CSAKGLARYNEQFF
TRBV5-1,.,many,TRBJ1-1,TGCGCCAGCAGCTTGTACCAGGGAGGCCAAGCTTTCTTT,CASSLYQGGQAFF
TRBV20-1,.,many,TRBJ2-1,TGCAGTGCCCGGGACTTCTACAATGAGCAGTTCTTC,CSARDFYNEQFF
TRBV12-3/TRBV12-4,.,few,TRBJ1-2,TGTGCCAGCAGGGTGACAGGCGGGATTGGATCTAACTATGGCTACACCTTC,CASRVTGGIGSNYGYTF
TRBV29-1,TRBD2,many,TRBJ2-7,TGCAGCGTTGGACCCGGACTAGCGGGAGAAGGGATCGAGCAGTACTTC,CSVGPGLAGEGIEQYF
TRBV4-3,.,many,TRBJ2-5,TGCGCAACCAGTGCGGGGGCGGGTGAGACCCAGTACTTC,CATSAGAGETQYF
TRBV20-1,.,.,TRBJ1-1,TGCAGTGCTAGGGGGGGTCCTAAAGCTTTCTTT,CSARGGPKAFF
TRBV15,.,many,TRBJ1-4,TGTGCCACCAACCGACAGGACAATGAAAAACTGTTTTTT,CATNRQDNEKLFF
TRBV5-1,.,many,TRBJ2-5,TGTGCCAGCAGCTTGAAAGAGACCCAGTACTTC,CASSLKETQYF
TRBV4-3,.,many,TRBJ1-1,TGCGCCAGCAGCCAAGAAGTAGGCACTGAAGCTTTCTTT,CASSQEVGTEAFF
TRBV5-5,.,many,TRBJ1-5,TGTGCCAGCAGCTTGGCCGGGCCCTTCAATCAGCCCCAGCATTTT,CASSLAGPFNQPQHF
TRBV20-1,.,many,TRBJ2-5,TGCAGTCTAGAAGCCAGGGAATCAAAAGAGACCCAGTACTTC,CSLEARESKETQYF
TRBV5-8,TRBD1,many,TRBJ1-1,TGTGCCAGCAGCTTGCTCGACAGGGAAGCTGAAGCTTTCTTT,CASSLLDREAEAFF
TRBV28,TRBD2,medium-sized,TRBJ2-7,TGTGCCAGCAGTTTCGCGGGGGACTCCTACGAGCAGTACTTC,CASSFAGDSYEQYF
TRBV27,.,many,TRBJ1-4,TGTGCCAGCAGTTTATCCCTCGGGGGGCGTGAAAAACTGTTTTTT,CASSLSLGGREKLFF
TRBV27,TRBD2,.,TRBJ2-1,TGTGCCAGCAGCCTACCGGGAGGGTACAATGAGCAGTTCTTC,CASSLPGGYNEQFF
TRBV7-8,.,few,TRBJ1-1,TGTGCCAGCAGCTTAGAGAATAGTTGGGGCGAGGAAGCTTTCTTT,CASSLENSWGEEAFF
TRBV7-2,TRBD1,many,TRBJ2-7,TGTGCCAGCAGCGACAATTTGGGACAGGCGGGCTTTTACGAGCAGTACTTC,CASSDNLGQAGFYEQYF
TRBV29-1,.,many,TRBJ2-1,TGCAGCGTACCCAGTACGGGTGAATACAATGAGCAGTTCTTC,CSVPSTGEYNEQFF
TRBV5-1,.,many,TRBJ1-1,TGCGCCAGCAGCTTGGTAGTGGGGGGCGACACTGAAGCTTTCTTT,CASSLVVGGDTEAFF
TRBV20-1,TRBD1,.,TRBJ1-1,TGCAGTGCCGAGGACAGGTCGAACACTGAAGCTTTCTTT,CSAEDRSNTEAFF
TRBV7-9,.,many,TRBJ2-5,TGTGCCAGCAGCTTAGTGCCAGCTGGGGAGACCCAGTACTTC,CASSLVPAGETQYF
TRBV18,.,many,TRBJ1-5,TGTGCCAGCTCACCGGGAGGTAACAATCAGCCCCAGCATTTT,CASSPGGNNQPQHF
TRBV28,TRBD2,many,TRBJ2-1,TGTGCCAGCAGTTTATTGACTAGCGGGAGCTCCTACAATGAGCAGTTCTTC,CASSLLTSGSSYNEQFF
TRBV7-2,TRBD2,many,TRBJ2-3,TGTGCCAGCAGCTCTAGCGGGGGGGCCGGAGATACGCAGTATTTT,CASSSSGGAGDTQYF
TRBV3-1,.,many,TRBJ2-4,TGTGCCAGCAGCCAAGAAGTATCCAGGGCCCTGAACATTCAGTACTTC,CASSQEVSRALNIQYF
TRBV9,.,many,TRBJ2-7,TGTGCCAGCAGCGTAGGGGTGACAGCCTCTTACGAGCAGTACTTC,CASSVGVTASYEQYF
TRBV5-6,TRBD1,many,TRBJ1-2,TGTGCCAGCAGCTTTGGGACAGGGGCCTATGGCTACACCTTC,CASSFGTGAYGYTF
TRBV11-2,.,once,TRBJ2-7,TGTGCCAGCAGCTTCGGTGCGGGGGCTGCCTACGAGCAGTACTTC,CASSFGAGAAYEQYF
TRBV28,.,many,TRBJ2-3,TGTGCCATAACACAGGGCGGGATCGATACGCAGTATTTT,CAITQGGIDTQYF
TRBV7-9,.,.,TRBJ2-5,TGTGCCAGCAGCTTTAGTAGCGAGACCCAGTACTTC,CASSFSSETQYF
TRBV7-2,.,many,TRBJ2-3,TGTGCCAGCAGCTTACGCCGGAGCACAGATACGCAGTATTTT,CASSLRRSTDTQYF
TRBV29-1,.,many,TRBJ1-2,TGCAGCGTCTCAGGGATGGGGTTGTATGGCTACACCTTC,CSVSGMGLYGYTF
TRBV12-3/TRBV12-4,.,many,TRBJ1-1,TGTGCCAGCAGTTTAGTTGACAGAATAAACACTGAAGCTTTCTTT,CASSLVDRINTEAFF
TRBV3-1,TRBD1,.,TRBJ2-1,TGTGCCAGCAGCCAAGATCTTACAGGGGATGAGCAGTTCTTC,CASSQDLTGDEQFF
TRBV5-1,.,many,TRBJ2-7,TGCGCCAGCAGCTTGGGACAGGAGGGCTCCTACGAGCAGTACTTC,CASSLGQEGSYEQYF
TRBV28,.,many,TRBJ2-3,TGTGCCAGCAGCTACAGTTACACAGATACGCAGTATTTT,CASSYSYTDTQYF
TRBV6-5,TRBD1,.,TRBJ1-4,TGTGCCAGCAGTTACTCGCCAGGGGGCGGTGAAAAACTGTTTTTT,CASSYSPGGGEKLFF
TRBV10-3,TRBD1,few,TRBJ1-2,TGTGCCATCAGGGGGCTGGGACAGAATCCTGGCTACACCTTC,CAIRGLGQNPGYTF
TRBV20-1,TRBD2,many,TRBJ2-4,TGCAGTGCGTGGACTAGCGGGAGCTCGTACTTC,CSAWTSGSSYF
TRBV7-9,TRBD1,many,TRBJ2-7,TGTGCCAGCAGCGGATGGACAGGGGGCACTTCCTACGAGCAGTACTTC,CASSGWTGGTSYEQYF
TRBV20-1,.,few,TRBJ2-3,TGCAGTGCTAGTCCGGGAGATACGCAGTATTTT,CSASPGDTQYF
TRBV20-1,.,.,TRBJ2-7,TGCAGTGCTAGAGATTTCCTGGCAACCGGGGCCTACGAGCAGTACTTC,CSARDFLATGAYEQYF
TRBV7-3,.,many,TRBJ2-1,TGTGCCAGCAGCTTATATCAGCACAATGAGCAGTTCTTC,CASSLYQHNEQFF